The clone carrying this TCR beta chain was seen more than once but under ten times. The target antigen is unknown. The CDR3 loop spans 14 amino acids. Germline CDR1 and CDR2: SGHRS and YFSETQ. V dropped 4 bases and J dropped 6 bases, with 16 bases sitting between them. Researchers ran the PCR with 60 Vbeta and 13 Jbeta primers. Clones were sequenced by immunoSEQ multiplex PCR, and TCRdb holds only the in-frame ones, with some missing. This table holds about 180,000 clones, 60% to 80% found once. This specimen comes from a study of cytomegalovirus exposure and HLA in healthy donors. Study-level points and caveats: In a later analysis, TCR beta V- and J-gene trimming was associated with a missense DCLRE1C variant.

At sampling all donors were nominally healthy, likely with unrecorded immune exposures. This clonotype was obtained from a man between 35 and 55 years old in good health and CMV-seropositive. The rearrangement links TRBV5-1 to TRBJ1-1; D may be TRBD1 (6 bases). The sample taken for sequencing was PBMCs. In DNA form, the CDR3 reads TGCGCCAGCAGCCCGACGGGGGGGCTAGCTGAAGCTTTCTTT. Protein sequence: CASSPTGGLAEAFF.